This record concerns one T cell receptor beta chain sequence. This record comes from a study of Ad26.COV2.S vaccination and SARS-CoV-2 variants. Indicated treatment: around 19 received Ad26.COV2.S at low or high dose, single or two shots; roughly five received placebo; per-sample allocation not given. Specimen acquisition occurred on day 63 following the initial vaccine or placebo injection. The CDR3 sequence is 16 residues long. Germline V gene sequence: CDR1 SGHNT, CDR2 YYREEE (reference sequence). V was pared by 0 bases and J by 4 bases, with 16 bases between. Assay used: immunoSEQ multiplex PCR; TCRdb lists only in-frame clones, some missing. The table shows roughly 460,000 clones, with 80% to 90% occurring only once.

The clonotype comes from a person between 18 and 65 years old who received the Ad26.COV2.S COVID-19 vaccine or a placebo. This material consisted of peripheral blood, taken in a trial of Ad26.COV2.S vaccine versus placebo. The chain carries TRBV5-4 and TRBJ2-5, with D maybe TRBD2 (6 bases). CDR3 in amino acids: CASSLDWGGAGETQYF. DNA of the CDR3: TGTGCCAGCAGCTTGGATTGGGGCGGGGCGGGAGAGACCCAGTACTTC.